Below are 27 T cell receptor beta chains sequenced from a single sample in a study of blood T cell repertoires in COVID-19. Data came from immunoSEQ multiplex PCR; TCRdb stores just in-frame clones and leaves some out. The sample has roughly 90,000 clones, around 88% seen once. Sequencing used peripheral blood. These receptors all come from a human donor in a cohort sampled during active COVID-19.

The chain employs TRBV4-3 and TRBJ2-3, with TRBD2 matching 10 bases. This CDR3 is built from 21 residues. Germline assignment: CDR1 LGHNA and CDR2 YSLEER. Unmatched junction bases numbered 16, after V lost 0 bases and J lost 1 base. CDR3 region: CASSQDWASGRGGWGTDTQYF. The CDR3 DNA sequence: TGCGCCAGCAGCCAAGATTGGGCTAGCGGGAGAGGGGGTTGGGGCACAGATACGCAGTATTTT.

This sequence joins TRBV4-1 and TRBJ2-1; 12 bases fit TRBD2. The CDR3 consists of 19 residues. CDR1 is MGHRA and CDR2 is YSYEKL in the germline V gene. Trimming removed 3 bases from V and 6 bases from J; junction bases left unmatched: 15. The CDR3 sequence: CASSHAPLAGGIGRNEQFF. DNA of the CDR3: TGCGCCAGCAGCCATGCACCCCTAGCGGGAGGGATCGGCCGCAATGAGCAGTTCTTC.

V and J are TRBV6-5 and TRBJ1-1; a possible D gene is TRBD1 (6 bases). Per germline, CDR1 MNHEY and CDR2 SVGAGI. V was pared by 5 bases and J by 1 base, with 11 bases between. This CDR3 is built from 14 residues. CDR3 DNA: TGTGCCAGCAGTCGGACAGTTCAGAACACTGAAGCTTTCTTT. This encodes CASSRTVQNTEAFF.

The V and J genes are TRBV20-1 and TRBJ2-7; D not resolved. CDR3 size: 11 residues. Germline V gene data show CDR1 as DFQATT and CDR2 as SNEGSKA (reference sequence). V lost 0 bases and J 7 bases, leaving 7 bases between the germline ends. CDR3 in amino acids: CSARDMREQYF. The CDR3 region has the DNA TGCAGTGCTAGAGATATGAGGGAGCAGTACTTC.

The CDR3 reads CASSLGTLGGNEQFF. CDR3 nucleotides: TGTGCCAGCAGCTTGGGGACCTTAGGGGGTAATGAGCAGTTCTTC. The chain combines TRBV11-2 with TRBJ2-1; TRBD1 might be the D (6 bases). V lost 3 bases to trimming and J lost 7 bases, with 16 bases between them. The CDR3 consists of 15 residues. Germline V gene data show CDR1 as SGHAT and CDR2 as FQNNGV.

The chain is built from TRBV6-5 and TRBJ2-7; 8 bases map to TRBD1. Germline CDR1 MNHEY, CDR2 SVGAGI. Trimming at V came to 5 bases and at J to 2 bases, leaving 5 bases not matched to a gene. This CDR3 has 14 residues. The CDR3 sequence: CASSRQGPTYEQYF. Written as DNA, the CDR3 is TGTGCCAGCAGTAGACAGGGGCCGACCTACGAGCAGTACTTC.

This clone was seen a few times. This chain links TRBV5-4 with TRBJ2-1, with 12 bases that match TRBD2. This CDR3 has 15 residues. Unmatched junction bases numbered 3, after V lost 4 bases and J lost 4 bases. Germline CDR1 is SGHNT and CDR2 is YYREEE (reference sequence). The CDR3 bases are TGTGCCAGCAGCACGACTAGCGGGAGATACAATGAGCAGTTCTTC. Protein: CASSTTSGRYNEQFF.

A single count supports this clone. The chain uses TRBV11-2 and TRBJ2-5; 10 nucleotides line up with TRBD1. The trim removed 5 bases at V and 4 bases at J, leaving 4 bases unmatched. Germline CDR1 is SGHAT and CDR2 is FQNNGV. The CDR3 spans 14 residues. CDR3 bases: TGTGCCAGCAGCCCGCGGACAGGGGGAGAGACCCAGTACTTC. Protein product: CASSPRTGGETQYF.

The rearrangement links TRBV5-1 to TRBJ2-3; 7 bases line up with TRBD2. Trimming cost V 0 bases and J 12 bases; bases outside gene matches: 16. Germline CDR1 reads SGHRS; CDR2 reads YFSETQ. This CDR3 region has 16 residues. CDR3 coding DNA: TGCGCCAGCAGCTTGGGTTCTAGCGGACAAACACGCCCACAGTATTTT. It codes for CASSLGSSGQTRPQYF.

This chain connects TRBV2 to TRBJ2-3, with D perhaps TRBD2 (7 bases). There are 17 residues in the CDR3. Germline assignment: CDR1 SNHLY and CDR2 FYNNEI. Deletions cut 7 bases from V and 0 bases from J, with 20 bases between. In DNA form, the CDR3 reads TGTGCCAGCACAGGGGTTCTAGCGGATGCTAGCACAGATACGCAGTATTTT. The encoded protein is CASTGVLADASTDTQYF.

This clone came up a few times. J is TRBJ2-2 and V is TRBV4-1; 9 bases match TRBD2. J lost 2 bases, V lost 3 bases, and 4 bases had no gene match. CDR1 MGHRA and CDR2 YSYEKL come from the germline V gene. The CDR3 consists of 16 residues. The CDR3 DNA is TGCGCCAGCAGCCAGTTAGCGGGAGTAAACACCGGGGAGCTGTTTTTT. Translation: CASSQLAGVNTGELFF.

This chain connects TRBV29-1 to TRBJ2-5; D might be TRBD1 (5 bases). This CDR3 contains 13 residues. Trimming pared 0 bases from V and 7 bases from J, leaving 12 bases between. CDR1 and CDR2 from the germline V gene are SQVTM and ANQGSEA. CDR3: CSVEDSVGATQYF. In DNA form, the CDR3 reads TGCAGCGTTGAAGATTCGGTAGGGGCGACCCAGTACTTC. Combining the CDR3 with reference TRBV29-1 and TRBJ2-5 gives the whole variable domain SAVISQKPSRDICQRGTSLTIQCQVDSQVTMMFWYRQQPGQSLTLIATANQGSEATYESGFVIDKFPISRPNLTFSTLTVSNMSPEDSSIYLCSVEDSVGATQYFGPGTRLLVL.

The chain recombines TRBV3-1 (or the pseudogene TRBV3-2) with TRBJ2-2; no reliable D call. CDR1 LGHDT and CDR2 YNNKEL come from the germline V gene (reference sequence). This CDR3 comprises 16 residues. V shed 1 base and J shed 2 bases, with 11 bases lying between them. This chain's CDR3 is CASSQVSQKNTGELFF. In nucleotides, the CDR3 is TGTGCCAGCAGCCAAGTCTCCCAGAAAAACACCGGGGAGCTGTTTTTT.

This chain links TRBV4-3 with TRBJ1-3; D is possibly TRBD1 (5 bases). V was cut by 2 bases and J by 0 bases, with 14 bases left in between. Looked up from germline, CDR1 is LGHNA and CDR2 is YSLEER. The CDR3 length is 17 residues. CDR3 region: CASSQHTTGASGNTIYF. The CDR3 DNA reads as TGCGCCAGCAGCCAACACACCACAGGAGCCTCTGGAAACACCATATATTTT.

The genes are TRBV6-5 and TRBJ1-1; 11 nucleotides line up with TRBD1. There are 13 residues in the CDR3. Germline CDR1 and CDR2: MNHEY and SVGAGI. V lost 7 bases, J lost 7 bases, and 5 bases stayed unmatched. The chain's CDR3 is CASTGQGAGEAFF. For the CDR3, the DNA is TGTGCCAGCACTGGACAGGGGGCGGGTGAAGCTTTCTTT.

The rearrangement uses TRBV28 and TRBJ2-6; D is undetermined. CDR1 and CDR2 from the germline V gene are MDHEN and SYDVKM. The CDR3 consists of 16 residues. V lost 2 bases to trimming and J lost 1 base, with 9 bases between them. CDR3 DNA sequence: TGTGCCAGCAGTTTAGGCCGCTCGTCTGGGGCCAACGTCCTGACTTTC. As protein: CASSLGRSSGANVLTF.

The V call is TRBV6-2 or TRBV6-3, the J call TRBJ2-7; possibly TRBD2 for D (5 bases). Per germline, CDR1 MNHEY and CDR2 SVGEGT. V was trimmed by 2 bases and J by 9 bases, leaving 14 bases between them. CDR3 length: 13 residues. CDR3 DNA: TGTGCCAGCAGTTACGGACTTGGACGAGCGCAGTACTTC. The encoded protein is CASSYGLGRAQYF.

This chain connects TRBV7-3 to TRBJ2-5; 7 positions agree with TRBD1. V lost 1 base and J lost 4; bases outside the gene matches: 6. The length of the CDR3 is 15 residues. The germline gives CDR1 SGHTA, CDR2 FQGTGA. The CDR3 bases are TGTGCCAGCAGCTTAAACCCAGGGGGTCGAGAGACCCAGTACTTC. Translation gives CASSLNPGGRETQYF.

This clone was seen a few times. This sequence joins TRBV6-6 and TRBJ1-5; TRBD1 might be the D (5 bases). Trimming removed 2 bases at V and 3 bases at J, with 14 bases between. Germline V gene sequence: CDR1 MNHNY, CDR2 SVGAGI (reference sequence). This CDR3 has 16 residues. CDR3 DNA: TGTGCCAGCAGTTACGGGGCAGGGCTTCACAATCAGCCCCAGCATTTT. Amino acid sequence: CASSYGAGLHNQPQHF.

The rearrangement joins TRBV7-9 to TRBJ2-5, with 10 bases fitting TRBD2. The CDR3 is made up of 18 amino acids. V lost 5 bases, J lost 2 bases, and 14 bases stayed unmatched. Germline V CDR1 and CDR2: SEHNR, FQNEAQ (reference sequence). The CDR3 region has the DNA TGTGCCAGCAGCGATGGCAGCCTCGGACTAGCGGCACAAGAGACCCAGTACTTC. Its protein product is CASSDGSLGLAAQETQYF.

CDR3 coding DNA: TGTGCCAGTAGTATGGAGGGCGAAGGCTCTGGGGCCAACGTCCTGACTTTC. Residues: CASSMEGEGSGANVLTF. The chain couples TRBV19 to TRBJ2-6, with D possibly TRBD2 on 6 matching bases. Trimming took 3 bases from V and 0 from J, leaving 12 bases between them. Germline CDR1 and CDR2: LNHDA and SQIVND (reference sequence). This CDR3 region has 17 residues.

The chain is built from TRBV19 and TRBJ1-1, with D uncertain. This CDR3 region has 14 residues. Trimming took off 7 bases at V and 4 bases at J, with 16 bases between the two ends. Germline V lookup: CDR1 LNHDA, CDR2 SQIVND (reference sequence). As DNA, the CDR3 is TGTGCCAGTAACCCCACCAACCGGGGCACTGAAGCTTTCTTT. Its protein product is CASNPTNRGTEAFF.

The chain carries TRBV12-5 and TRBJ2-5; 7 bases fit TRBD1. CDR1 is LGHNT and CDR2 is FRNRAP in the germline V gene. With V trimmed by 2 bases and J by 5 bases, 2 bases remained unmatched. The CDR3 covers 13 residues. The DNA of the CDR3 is TGTGCTAGTGGTTTGAAACAGGGGGAGACCCAGTACTTC. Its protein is CASGLKQGETQYF.

The CDR3: CSASRSGPFHEQFF. Written as DNA, the CDR3 is TGCAGTGCTAGTCGCAGCGGGCCGTTCCATGAGCAGTTCTTC. The chain combines TRBV20-1 with TRBJ2-1; D might be TRBD2 (6 bases). CDR3 size: 14 residues. Germline V gene lookup returns CDR1 DFQATT and CDR2 SNEGSKA (reference sequence). V dropped 3 bases and J dropped 8 bases, with 17 bases sitting between them.

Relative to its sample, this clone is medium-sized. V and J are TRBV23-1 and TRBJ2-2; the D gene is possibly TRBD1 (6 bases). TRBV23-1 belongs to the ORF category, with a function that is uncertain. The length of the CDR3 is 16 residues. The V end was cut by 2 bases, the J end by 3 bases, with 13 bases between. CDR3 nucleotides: TGCGCCAGCAGTCAACGAGAAGGGGGAGACACCGGGGAGCTGTTTTTT. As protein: CASSQREGGDTGELFF.

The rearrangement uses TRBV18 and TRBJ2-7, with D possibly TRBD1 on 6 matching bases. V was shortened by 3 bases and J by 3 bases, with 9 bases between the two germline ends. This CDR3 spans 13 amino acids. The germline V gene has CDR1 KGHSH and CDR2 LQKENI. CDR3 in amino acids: CASSPEQGYEQYF. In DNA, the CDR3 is TGTGCCAGCTCACCGGAACAGGGCTACGAGCAGTACTTC.

The CDR3 nucleotides read TGTGCCAGCAGGCGCGCCGAGCAGTACTTC. Encoded protein: CASRRAEQYF. The V call is TRBV2, the J call TRBJ2-7; D is unresolved. V lost 6 bases and J 6 bases, leaving 6 bases between the germline ends. There are 10 residues in the CDR3. Germline CDR1 is SNHLY and CDR2 is FYNNEI. Together with reference TRBV2 and TRBJ2-7, the CDR3 gives the full variable domain: EPEVTQTPSHQVTQMGQEVILRCVPISNHLYFYWYRQILGQKVEFLVSFYNNEISEKSEIFDDQFSVERPDGSNFTLKIRSTKLEDSAMYFCASRRAEQYFGPGTRLTVT.